This passage covers 32 T cell receptor beta chains from one sample sequenced in a study of shared clonotypes between healthy human individuals. The table came from immunoSEQ multiplex PCR; TCRdb's copy has only in-frame clones and leaves some out. The sample shows approximately 1.4 million clones, nearly 99% of them seen only once. The sample taken for sequencing was naive CD4+ T cells sorted from blood. Sample subset: CD45RA+ positively selected. These receptors came from a man aged 25-45 years in good health.

In its sample, this clone was seen once. The rearrangement links TRBV5-6 to TRBJ2-1, with D hard to call. The CDR3 contains 12 residues. The V end lost 4 bases, the J end lost 10 bases, and 12 bases lay between the germline ends. Germline V lookup: CDR1 SGHDT, CDR2 YYEEEE. CDR3 coding DNA: TGTGCCAGCAGCCTGGGTACCAGCGAGCAGTTCTTC. Translation gives CASSLGTSEQFF. Combining the CDR3 with reference TRBV5-6 and TRBJ2-1 gives the whole variable domain DAGVTQSPTHLIKTRGQQVTLRCSPKSGHDTVSWYQQALGQGPQFIFQYYEEEERQRGNFPDRFSGHQFPNYSSELNVNALLLGDSALYLCASSLGTSEQFFGPGTRLTVL.

The chain couples TRBV11-2 to TRBJ1-2; TRBD1 might be the D (6 bases). With 5 bases removed from V and 8 bases from J, the gap between germline ends came to 9 bases. The CDR3 is 11 amino acids. Looked up from germline, CDR1 is SGHAT and CDR2 is FQNNGV. The CDR3 nucleotides are TGTGCCAGCAGCGCAGGGGCCGGCTACACCTTC. As protein: CASSAGAGYTF.

V usage is TRBV10-3 and J usage is TRBJ1-1; weak D call: TRBD1 (6 bases). Germline V gene lookup returns CDR1 ENHRY and CDR2 SYGVKD. The ends were cut back, 0 bases at V and 8 bases at J, with 19 bases in the middle. The CDR3 sequence is 16 residues long. The CDR3: CAISESGTTYDLEAFF. CDR3 sequence (DNA): TGTGCCATCAGTGAGTCTGGGACAACCTATGACTTGGAAGCTTTCTTT.

CDR3 DNA sequence: TGTGCCAGCAGCTTAGTCCGGGAGGCTAGCGAGCAGTACTTC. Its translation is CASSLVREASEQYF. The chain joins TRBV7-2 to TRBJ2-7; 7 bases agree with TRBD2. The V and J ends lost 1 base and 6 bases, in that order; junction bases with no gene match: 6. The CDR3 length is 14 residues. CDR1 and CDR2 from the germline V gene are SGHTA and FQGNSA.

In DNA, the CDR3 is TGTGCCAGCACGTTGCGCCAAGAGACCCAGTACTTC. It encodes CASTLRQETQYF. The chain has TRBV6-1 and TRBJ2-5; D is undetermined. The CDR3 is 12 amino acids. Trimming left V 7 bases short and J 1 base short, with 7 bases between. Germline lookup yields CDR1 MNHNS and CDR2 SASEGT.

Written as DNA, the CDR3 is TGTGCCAGCAGCAACTGGACTAGCGGGAGGGCAAACCAAGAGACCCAGTACTTC. Amino acids: CASSNWTSGRANQETQYF. The V and J genes are TRBV11-2 and TRBJ2-5; TRBD2 agrees at 15 bases. Trimming removed 5 bases from V and 0 bases from J; junction bases left unmatched: 7. The germline V gene encodes CDR1 SGHAT and CDR2 FQNNGV. The CDR3 runs 18 residues.

CDR3: CASSPGLAYGYTF. The CDR3 coding sequence is TGTGCCAGCAGCCCGGGCCTTGCCTATGGCTACACCTTC. The rearrangement links TRBV11-2 to TRBJ1-2; D unclear. The CDR3 is 13 residues long. CDR1 SGHAT and CDR2 FQNNGV come from the germline V gene. V was shortened by 5 bases and J by 4 bases, with 11 bases between the two germline ends.

The genes are TRBV14 and TRBJ2-1, with D unresolved. The CDR3 is 16 amino acids. V shed 0 bases and J shed 6 bases, with 15 bases lying between them. Germline V CDR1 and CDR2: SGHDN, FVKESK. CDR3: CASSQDKEALSNEQFF. The CDR3, as DNA: TGTGCCAGCAGCCAAGATAAAGAGGCACTCAGCAATGAGCAGTTCTTC.

The rearrangement joins TRBV2 to TRBJ1-2, with D hard to call. Germline-derived CDR1 and CDR2 are SNHLY and FYNNEI. The CDR3 runs 12 residues. The V end was cut by 11 bases, the J end by 6 bases, with 16 bases between. The CDR3, as DNA: TGTGCCGCTTCTCTCGACCAGGATGGCTACACCTTC. This translates into CAASLDQDGYTF.

The chain has TRBV5-1 and TRBJ2-3, with D perhaps given as TRBD1 or TRBD2 (5 bases each). V shed 2 bases and J shed 5 bases, with 15 bases lying between them. The CDR3 has 15 residues. Per the germline V gene, CDR1 is SGHRS and CDR2 is YFSETQ. The CDR3 DNA reads TGCGCCAGCAGCTTCTTTGGGGGAGAGGGAGATACGCAGTATTTT. Residues: CASSFFGGEGDTQYF.

The V and J genes are TRBV5-8 and TRBJ2-1; D is undetermined. V gave up 0 bases and J gave up 1 base, with 11 bases separating them. The CDR3 runs 16 residues. Germline CDR1 SGHTS, CDR2 YDEGEE. Here the CDR3 DNA reads TGTGCCAGCAGCTTGGGGTCACCCCTATCCTACAATGAGCAGTTCTTC. As protein: CASSLGSPLSYNEQFF. The variable domain in full, with the rest retrieved from reference TRBV5-8 and TRBJ2-1, is EAGVTQSPTHLIKTRGQQATLRCSPISGHTSVYWYQQALGLGLQFLLWYDEGEERNRGNFPPRFSGRQFPNYSSELNVNALELEDSALYLCASSLGSPLSYNEQFFGPGTRLTVL.

The chain employs TRBV23-1 and TRBJ2-5; D uncertain. TRBV23-1 is sorted into the ORF group, with uncertain function. Trimming took 4 bases from V and 9 from J, leaving 6 bases between them. The CDR3 totals 10 residues. This CDR3 is CASSRESQYF. The CDR3 DNA reads as TGCGCCAGCAGTCGTGAGTCCCAGTACTTC.

Comment on this clone: The same CDR3 can be traced to other DNA sequences in this sample. The CDR3 reads CASSPRGGNTEAFF. DNA of the CDR3: TGTGCCAGCAGCCCGAGGGGAGGGAACACTGAAGCTTTCTTT. The genes are TRBV7-9 and TRBJ1-1, with D maybe TRBD1 (5 bases). Trimming pared 5 bases from V and 1 base from J, leaving 11 bases between. This CDR3 spans 14 amino acids. Per the germline V gene, CDR1 is SEHNR and CDR2 is FQNEAQ (reference sequence).

This CDR3 is CASSSWTGYSYEQYF. The CDR3 nucleotides read TGTGCCAGCAGCTCCTGGACGGGTTACTCCTACGAGCAGTACTTC. This rearrangement joins TRBV7-9 to TRBJ2-7; D not resolved. This CDR3 has 15 residues. V was pared by 4 bases and J by 0 bases, with 13 bases between. Per the germline V gene, CDR1 is SEHNR and CDR2 is FQNEAQ (reference sequence).

This rearrangement joins TRBV5-1 to TRBJ2-2; D gene uncertain. Germline assignment: CDR1 SGHRS and CDR2 YFSETQ. This CDR3 has 16 amino acids. V lost 4 bases to trimming and J lost 0 bases, with 13 bases between them. The CDR3 bases are TGCGCCAGCAGCCAAACAAACGGGCCGAACACCGGGGAGCTGTTTTTT. This gives the protein CASSQTNGPNTGELFF.

The J gene is TRBJ2-3, the V gene TRBV7-8; 7 bases agree with TRBD2. The V gene's germline CDR1 is SGHVS and CDR2 FQNEAQ. This CDR3 is 15 amino acids long. J gave up 7 bases and V 1 base, and 8 bases lay outside the gene matches. CDR3 in amino acids: CASSLELAGPHTQYF. CDR3 nucleotide sequence: TGTGCCAGCAGCTTAGAATTAGCGGGCCCTCATACGCAGTATTTT.

This chain joins TRBV10-3 and TRBJ2-7, with unresolved D. Per the germline V gene, CDR1 is ENHRY and CDR2 is SYGVKD. V lost 0 bases and J 6 bases, leaving 6 bases between the germline ends. The CDR3 length is 12 residues. In DNA, the CDR3 is TGTGCCATCAGTGAGTCGTGGAGCGAGCAGTACTTC. It yields the protein CAISESWSEQYF.

The V gene is TRBV6-1, the J gene TRBJ2-7; tentatively, D is TRBD2 (6 bases). Deletions cut 5 bases from V and 6 bases from J, with 20 bases between. Germline V gene lookup returns CDR1 MNHNS and CDR2 SASEGT. There are 15 residues in the CDR3. For the CDR3, the DNA is TGTGCCAGCAGTCAGGAGGGCGGGACCCTAGGCGAGCAGTACTTC. It yields the protein CASSQEGGTLGEQYF.

The chain couples TRBV19 to TRBJ1-2; D is perhaps TRBD1 (5 bases). The CDR3 is 13 amino acids. The germline V gene encodes CDR1 LNHDA and CDR2 SQIVND (reference sequence). With 4 bases removed from V and 6 bases from J, the gap between germline ends came to 12 bases. In nucleotides, the CDR3 is TGTGCCAGTAGTAGCGACAGAAGGAATGGCTACACCTTC. Translating it yields CASSSDRRNGYTF.

The V gene is TRBV28, the J gene TRBJ2-7, with D perhaps matching TRBD2 (5 bases). Germline V gives CDR1 MDHEN, CDR2 SYDVKM. The CDR3 has 17 residues. The V end lost 4 bases, the J end lost 9 bases, and 28 bases lay between the germline ends. The CDR3: CASSSARRGLAEMWQYF. CDR3 DNA sequence: TGTGCCAGCAGTTCAGCCAGGCGAGGCCTAGCAGAAATGTGGCAGTACTTC.

This clone was picked up one time. V usage is TRBV29-1 and J usage is TRBJ2-7; the D gene is possibly TRBD1 (7 bases). The CDR3 is 12 amino acids. CDR1 SQVTM and CDR2 ANQGSEA come from the germline V gene. The V end lost 4 bases, the J end lost 6 bases, and 13 bases lay between the germline ends. CDR3 amino acids: CSVGQGGLEQYF. The CDR3 DNA sequence: TGCAGCGTTGGGCAGGGGGGCCTCGAGCAGTACTTC.

The chain links TRBV7-9 to TRBJ2-3, with 10 bases identical to TRBD1. The trim removed 8 bases at V and 2 bases at J, leaving 19 bases unmatched. Germline V CDR1 and CDR2: SEHNR, FQNEAQ (reference sequence). This CDR3 region has 19 residues. The CDR3 DNA follows: TGTGCCAGCTACGGACAGGAGGGACAGGGGTCTTTCGTCACAGATACGCAGTATTTT. It yields the protein CASYGQEGQGSFVTDTQYF.

V and J are TRBV28 and TRBJ2-7; a possible D gene is TRBD2 (6 bases). V gave up 6 bases and J gave up 0 bases, with 15 bases separating them. The CDR3 has 15 amino acids. CDR1 is MDHEN and CDR2 is SYDVKM in the germline V gene. The CDR3 region is CASRILGTSSYEQYF. The CDR3 DNA reads TGTGCCAGCAGGATACTAGGGACTTCCTCCTACGAGCAGTACTTC. Full variable domain (outside the CDR3, taken from reference TRBV28 and TRBJ2-7): DVKVTQSSRYLVKRTGEKVFLECVQDMDHENMFWYRQDPGLGLRLIYFSYDVKMKEKGDIPEGYSVSREKKERFSLILESASTNQTSMYLCASRILGTSSYEQYFGPGTRLTVT.

V usage is TRBV11-2 and J usage is TRBJ2-1, with TRBD2 as a possible D gene (6 bases). This CDR3 is 14 amino acids long. Between the trimmed V and J ends, which lost 1 base and 12 bases, there was a span of 16 bases. Germline CDR1 SGHAT, CDR2 FQNNGV. The CDR3 is CASSLVSIGGLQFF. The CDR3 DNA is TGTGCCAGCAGCTTAGTAAGTATTGGGGGACTGCAGTTCTTC.

The rearrangement links TRBV28 to TRBJ2-3; TRBD1 is a possible D gene (6 bases). From germline, CDR1 is MDHEN and CDR2 SYDVKM. This CDR3 spans 14 amino acids. The CDR3 DNA reads as TGTGGATCACAAACAGGGCAGGGTACCGAGTCGCAGTATTTT. It codes for CGSQTGQGTESQYF. Looking up the rest from reference TRBV28 and TRBJ2-3 gives the full variable domain: DVKVTQSSRYLVKRTGEKVFLECVQDMDHENMFWYRQDPGLGLRLIYFSYDVKMKEKGDIPEGYSVSREKKERFSLILESASTNQTSMYLCGSQTGQGTESQYFGPGTRLTVL.

This clone was observed a single time. The chain recombines TRBV5-1 with TRBJ2-7, with D uncertain. The CDR3 is 15 residues long. Per the germline V gene, CDR1 is SGHRS and CDR2 is YFSETQ. Between the trimmed V and J ends, which lost 4 bases and 0 bases, there was a span of 14 bases. This CDR3 reads CASSALWTASYEQYF. The CDR3 coding sequence is TGCGCCAGCAGCGCCTTATGGACCGCCTCCTACGAGCAGTACTTC.

The chain employs TRBV29-1 and TRBJ1-4; D gene ambiguous. CDR3 size: 10 residues. Trimming removed 7 bases from V and 5 bases from J, with 5 bases in between. The germline V gene has CDR1 SQVTM and CDR2 ANQGSEA. The CDR3 DNA reads TGCAGCGCCCAGAATGAAAAACTGTTTTTT. Translation gives CSAQNEKLFF.

A word on this clone: Other DNA sequences in the sample encode the same CDR3. V and J are TRBV18 and TRBJ2-3, with D uncertain. The CDR3 sequence is 14 residues long. Trimming pared 0 bases from V and 1 base from J, leaving 5 bases between. Germline CDR1 KGHSH, CDR2 LQKENI. The CDR3 is CASSPPLGTDTQYF. CDR3 nucleotide sequence: TGTGCCAGCTCACCACCTCTTGGCACAGATACGCAGTATTTT.

This clone came up once. The V gene is TRBV10-3, the J gene TRBJ2-5; D uncertain. V was trimmed by 4 bases and J by 4 bases, leaving 7 bases between them. CDR1 is ENHRY and CDR2 is SYGVKD in the germline V gene. The CDR3 runs to 12 residues. The CDR3, as DNA: TGTGCCATCAGTGGGGCAGCAGAGACCCAGTACTTC. Translated: CAISGAAETQYF.

V usage is TRBV7-8 and J usage is TRBJ2-7; 12 positions match TRBD2. The CDR3 is made up of 15 amino acids. Germline loops: CDR1 SGHVS, CDR2 FQNEAQ. Trimming at V came to 4 bases and at J to 7 bases, leaving 8 bases not matched to a gene. The CDR3 DNA sequence: TGTGCCAGCAGCTCGTTACTAGCGGGAGGAGGGGAGCAGTACTTC. Amino acid sequence: CASSSLLAGGGEQYF. Based on the CDR3 plus reference TRBV7-8 and TRBJ2-7, the full variable domain is GAGVSQSPRYKVAKRGQDVALRCDPISGHVSLFWYQQALGQGPEFLTYFQNEAQLDKSGLPSDRFFAERPEGSVSTLKIQRTQQEDSAVYLCASSSLLAGGGEQYFGPGTRLTVT.

The DNA for the CDR3 is TGTGCCAGCAGTGAATTTCGGGGGGCAAGCACAGATACGCAGTATTTT. It yields the protein CASSEFRGASTDTQYF. The chain has TRBV6-1 and TRBJ2-3; perhaps TRBD2 as D (7 bases). There are 16 residues in the CDR3. Germline V lookup: CDR1 MNHNS, CDR2 SASEGT. V was shortened by 2 bases and J by 0 bases, with 12 bases between the two germline ends.

This rearrangement joins TRBV10-2 to TRBJ2-7; tentatively, D is TRBD1 (6 bases). The length of the CDR3 is 13 residues. Trimming took 7 bases from V and 3 from J, leaving 13 bases between them. The germline CDR1 and CDR2 sequences are WSHSY and SAAADI. DNA for the CDR3: TGCGCCAGCAATTTGGACAGAGACTACGAGCAGTACTTC. This codes for CASNLDRDYEQYF.